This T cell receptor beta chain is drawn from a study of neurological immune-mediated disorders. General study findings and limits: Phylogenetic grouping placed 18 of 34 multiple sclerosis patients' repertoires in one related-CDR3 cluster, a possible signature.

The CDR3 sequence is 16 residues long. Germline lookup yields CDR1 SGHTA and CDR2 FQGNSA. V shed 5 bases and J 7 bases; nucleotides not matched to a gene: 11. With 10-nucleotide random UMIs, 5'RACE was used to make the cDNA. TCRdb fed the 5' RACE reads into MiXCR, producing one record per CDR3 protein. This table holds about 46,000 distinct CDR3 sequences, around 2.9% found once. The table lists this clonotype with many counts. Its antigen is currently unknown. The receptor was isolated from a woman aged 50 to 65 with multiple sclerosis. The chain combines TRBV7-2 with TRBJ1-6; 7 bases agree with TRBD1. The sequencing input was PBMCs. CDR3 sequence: CASSEYRGVKNSPLHF. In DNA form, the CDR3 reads TGTGCCAGCAGCGAGTACAGGGGAGTAAAGAATTCACCCCTCCACTTT. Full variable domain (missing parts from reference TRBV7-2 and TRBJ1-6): GAGVSQSPSNKVTEKGKDVELRCDPISGHTALYWYRQSLGQGLEFLIYFQGNSAPDKSGLPSDRFSAERTGGSVSTLTIQRTQQEDSAVYLCASSEYRGVKNSPLHFGNGTRLTVT.